Sequencing of this T cell receptor (beta chain) was carried out in a study of molecular identifiers for immune sequencing clone quantification. Study-wide findings and caveats: One cell's worth of spiked Jurkat TCR RNA was reportedly detectable among roughly 1 million naive cells. Effector cells kept over 98% of their molecules in clones above 20 RNA copies, while naive cells kept under 1% there.

This clonotype came up a few times. As yet, its antigen is unknown. TCRdb re-derived calls from the PCR reads in MiXCR, one entry per CDR3 protein. The sample consists of 400,000 to 600,000 distinct CDR3 sequences, less than 30% of them appearing once. This CDR3 is built from 14 residues. Germline values: CDR1 SGHAT, CDR2 FQNNGV. With 5 bases removed from V and 4 bases from J, the gap between germline ends came to 11 bases. The sequence came from a human donor in good health. Some libraries in this study had Jurkat cell RNA spiked in. The sequenced material came from naive CD8+ T cells from blood, with Jurkat cell RNA spiked in. Stated subset: FACS-sorted CD8+CD4-CCR7+CD45RA+ naive T cells. The chain joins TRBV11-2 to TRBJ2-2; no firm D call. CDR3 protein: CASSPPGSTGELFF. For the CDR3, the DNA is TGTGCCAGCAGCCCCCCAGGTTCCACCGGGGAGCTGTTTTTT.